Listed below are T cell receptor beta chains from one sample, sequenced in a study of siplizumab effects on memory and regulatory T cells. Assay used: immunoSEQ multiplex PCR; TCRdb lists only in-frame clones, some missing. The sample carries 100,000 or so clones, 90% to 95% recorded once. Sequencing was done on a sample of CD4+ T cells sorted from blood. Receptors were obtained from a human donor in good health. Both conserved end residues are part of each CDR3. Fields, in order: V gene, J gene, D gene, clone size, CDR3 DNA, CDR3 protein. A D gene is named only where the DNA matches it firmly. The size of a clone is reported for some rows only, either as once, few or many, or as a class for expanded clones.

>TRBV7-8|TRBJ1-2|-|-
TGTGCCAGCAGCTTAACTGGCAGCCTCTATGGCTACACCTTC
CASSLTGSLYGYTF
>TRBV18|TRBJ2-1|TRBD2|-
TGTGCCAGCTCACTGCAGCCGGGACTAGCGGGAGGTGTTGAGCAGTTCTTC
CASSLQPGLAGGVEQFF
>TRBV7-9|TRBJ2-5|TRBD2|-
TGTGCCAGCAGTCGACTAGCGGGGGGACAAGAGACCCAGTACTTC
CASSRLAGGQETQYF
>TRBV19|TRBJ2-5|TRBD2|-
TGTGCCAGTAACACTCCCGGGACTAAGGAGACCCAGTACTTC
CASNTPGTKETQYF
>TRBV9|TRBJ1-6|-|-
TGTGCCAGCAGCGTAGAAGTGAGGGGTTCCTATAATTCACCCCTCCACTTT
CASSVEVRGSYNSPLHF
>TRBV29-1|TRBJ1-1|-|-
TGCAGCGTTGATTTGCGCAATGGGGGGCACACTGAAGCTTTCTTT
CSVDLRNGGHTEAFF
>TRBV5-4|TRBJ2-2|TRBD2|-
TGTGCCAGCAGCTTGGCCCCTGGACTAGCCCATAACACCGGGGAGCTGTTTTTT
CASSLAPGLAHNTGELFF
>TRBV19|TRBJ2-7|-|-
TGTGCCAGTAGTATAGCAAGGGGGGTCTACGAGCAGTACTTC
CASSIARGVYEQYF
>TRBV7-9|TRBJ2-7|TRBD2|-
TGTGCCAGCAGCCCGCCGGGACTACAATCCTACGAGCAGTACTTC
CASSPPGLQSYEQYF
>TRBV6-5|TRBJ1-1|-|-
TGTGCCAGCAGTTACTCGGGGGGGGCGCCCACTGAAGCTTTCTTT
CASSYSGGAPTEAFF
>TRBV30|TRBJ2-3|-|few
TGTGCCTGGAGTCTCGGGACCAAACTTACGCAGTATTTT
CAWSLGTKLTQYF
>TRBV18|TRBJ2-7|-|-
TGTGCCAGCTCACCAGTGGGTTACGAGCAGTACTTC
CASSPVGYEQYF
>TRBV7-2|TRBJ2-1|-|-
TGTGCCACCTCGTCTCGAGTGCAGGATGAGCAGTTCTTC
CATSSRVQDEQFF
>TRBV30|TRBJ2-5|-|-
TGTGCCTGGAGTGTAGGGGGGCTGGAGACCCAGTACTTC
CAWSVGGLETQYF
>TRBV28|TRBJ2-1|-|-
TGTGCCAGCAGTTTATCCTGGCAAAATGAGCAGTTCTTC
CASSLSWQNEQFF
>TRBV18|TRBJ1-3|-|-
TGTGCCAGCTCACCGGGACTCTCTGGAAACACCATATATTTT
CASSPGLSGNTIYF
>TRBV30|TRBJ1-2|-|-
TGTGCCTGGAGTGTACAATTGGGGGGCGCGGGCGGCTACACCTTC
CAWSVQLGGAGGYTF
>TRBV7-2|TRBJ1-5|-|-
TGTGCCAGCAGCTTAGTTTCAGGGAGTAACAATCAGCCCCAGCATTTT
CASSLVSGSNNQPQHF
>TRBV5-1|TRBJ2-2|TRBD2|once
TGCGCCAGCAGCCTCGGGGTAGCGGGAGTAGGAACCGGGGAGCTGTTTTTT
CASSLGVAGVGTGELFF
>TRBV15|TRBJ1-4|TRBD1|-
TGTGCCACCGAGACCGACAGGGGAGATGAAAAACTGTTTTTT
CATETDRGDEKLFF
>TRBV28|TRBJ2-7|TRBD1|-
TGTGCCAGCAGTTTGGTAGGGGGCGGCTACGAGCAGTACTTC
CASSLVGGGYEQYF
>TRBV15|TRBJ2-7|TRBD1|-
TGTGCCACCAGCAAACGGGACAGGGGCGAGCAGTACTTC
CATSKRDRGEQYF
>TRBV27|TRBJ2-3|TRBD2|few
TGTGCCAGCAGTCAACTAGCGGGTACGCAGCAGTATTTT
CASSQLAGTQQYF
>TRBV5-1|TRBJ2-2|TRBD1|-
TGCGCCAGCAGCTCCGGGACAGGGGGTTCGGACACCGGGGAGCTGTTTTTT
CASSSGTGGSDTGELFF
>TRBV6-6|TRBJ1-1|-|-
TGTGCCAGCAGTTACACAGGACGCACTGAAGCTTTCTTT
CASSYTGRTEAFF
>TRBV15|TRBJ1-2|-|-
TGTGCCACCAGCAGAGGTCCGGGGAATGGCTACACCTTC
CATSRGPGNGYTF
>TRBV5-1|TRBJ1-2|TRBD1|once
TGCGCCAGCAGCTTGGGACAGGGGGCGTGGGGCTACACCTTC
CASSLGQGAWGYTF
>TRBV7-9|TRBJ1-2|TRBD1|-
TGTGCCAGCAGCTTAGCGCTCCCGGGACAGGGGGCGCGTGGCTACACCTTC
CASSLALPGQGARGYTF
>TRBV7-2|TRBJ2-1|-|-
TGTGCCAGCAGCGCTGCGACTTACAATGAGCAGTTCTTC
CASSAATYNEQFF
>TRBV5-8|TRBJ1-4|TRBD1|-
TGTGCCAGCAGCGGGGGACAGGGTGCAGCTAATGAAAAACTGTTTTTT
CASSGGQGAANEKLFF
>TRBV7-8|TRBJ2-7|TRBD1|-
TGTGCCAGCAGCTTAGGTGGTCAGGGGGCCTACGAGCAGTACTTC
CASSLGGQGAYEQYF
>TRBV4-2|TRBJ2-1|-|-
TGTGCCAGCAGCCAAGATAGGAATGAGCAGTTCTTC
CASSQDRNEQFF
>TRBV10-3|TRBJ2-1|TRBD2|-
TGTGCCATCACGGCCGCGGGGGGTGAGTGGGGTGAGCAGTTCTTC
CAITAAGGEWGEQFF
>TRBV9|TRBJ1-6|-|-
TGTGCCAGCAGCCCCGGGGACATACGCTCACCCCTCCACTTT
CASSPGDIRSPLHF
>TRBV10-3|TRBJ1-2|-|-
TGTGCCATCACCCCCTTGGCAGGGTTTCGAAGGTATGGCTACACCTTC
CAITPLAGFRRYGYTF
>TRBV6-5|TRBJ1-2|-|-
TGTGCCATCAGTGAGGGACAATTTGTGGCTCTCTCCTTC
CAISEGQFVALSF
>TRBV14|TRBJ1-4|-|-
TGTGCCAGCAGCCGTCTCATTAATGAAAAACTGTTTTTT
CASSRLINEKLFF
>TRBV30|TRBJ2-4|TRBD2|-
TGTGCCTGGACCCAAAGGCTAGCGGGGACCAAAAACATTCAGTACTTC
CAWTQRLAGTKNIQYF
>TRBV11-1|TRBJ2-5|TRBD1|-
TGTGCCAGCAGCTCGAGAAAGGACAGGGGTGGGAGGACCCAGTACTTC
CASSSRKDRGGRTQYF
>TRBV18|TRBJ1-6|-|-
TGTGCCAGCTCACCTCACAGGGATTCACCCCTCCACTTT
CASSPHRDSPLHF
>TRBV11-2|TRBJ2-1|-|-
TGTGCCAGCAGCTTAGTCCGGAATGATGAGCAGTTCTTC
CASSLVRNDEQFF
>TRBV6-5|TRBJ2-7|-|-
TGTGCCAGCAGTTACTCCACGGACCTCAGCTCCTACGAGCAGTACTTC
CASSYSTDLSSYEQYF
>TRBV5-8|TRBJ1-1|-|-
TGTGCCAGCAGGCCAGGGGTTACGAACACTGAAGCTTTCTTT
CASRPGVTNTEAFF
>TRBV6-5|TRBJ2-7|TRBD1|-
TGTGCCAGCAGTCTCCCAGGGGGCTACGAGCAGTACTTC
CASSLPGGYEQYF
>TRBV18|TRBJ1-6|-|-
TGTGCCAGCTCACCTCTTGGAGGGGAAAATTCACCCCTCCACTTT
CASSPLGGENSPLHF
>TRBV27|TRBJ2-7|TRBD1|once
TGTGCCAGCAGTTCGCCCTCCAGGGGGAATTCCTACGAGCAGTACTTC
CASSSPSRGNSYEQYF
>TRBV4-1|TRBJ2-5|TRBD2|-
TGCGCCAGCAGCCCGACTAGCGGGGGGGCTCTAGAGACCCAGTACTTC
CASSPTSGGALETQYF
>TRBV7-9|TRBJ2-3|-|-
TGTGCCAGCAGCCCGACGGGAAGGGTCGGAGATACGCAGTATTTT
CASSPTGRVGDTQYF
>TRBV10-3|TRBJ2-7|TRBD2|-
TGTGCCATCAGTGAGTCGACGGGACTAGCGTCTGAGTACTTC
CAISESTGLASEYF
>TRBV13|TRBJ2-7|-|-
TGTGCCAGCAGCTTAGTCCATTACGAGCAGTACTTC
CASSLVHYEQYF
>TRBV5-6|TRBJ2-7|TRBD1|-
TGTGCCAGCAGCGCATACAGGGGTCGGTACGAGCAGTACTTC
CASSAYRGRYEQYF
>TRBV7-2|TRBJ2-3|-|-
TGTGCCAGCAGCTTCGGAGAGAATACGCAGTATTTT
CASSFGENTQYF
>TRBV18|TRBJ1-5|TRBD1|-
TGTGCCAGCTCACGGGGGACAGGGGGACGCAATCAGCCCCAGCATTTT
CASSRGTGGRNQPQHF
>TRBV10-3|TRBJ1-3|TRBD1|-
TGTGCCATCAGGTTGGGACAGCCTTCTGGAAACACCATATATTTT
CAIRLGQPSGNTIYF
>TRBV6-5|TRBJ2-2|-|-
TGTGCCAGCAGTTACTTAGGGGGATTTACCGGGGAGCTGTTTTTT
CASSYLGGFTGELFF
>TRBV30|TRBJ2-5|-|-
TGTGCCTGGAGTGGTTCGGGGGGCGTAGAGACCCAGTACTTC
CAWSGSGGVETQYF
>TRBV6-1|TRBJ2-2|-|-
TGTGCCAGCAGTGAATTCAGGACTACCGGGGAGCTGTTTTTT
CASSEFRTTGELFF